This is a list of T cell receptor beta chains from one sample in a study of cytomegalovirus exposure and HLA in healthy donors. Clones were read by immunoSEQ multiplex PCR, and TCRdb kept only the in-frame ones, dropping some. The sample includes roughly 74,000 clones. Sequenced material: PBMCs. The receptor source for this set is a female donor in good health and CMV-seropositive. Each CDR3 is given with its conserved first and last residue. A D gene is named only where the DNA matches it firmly.

>TRBD2|TRBV7-9|TRBJ2-5
TGTGCCAGCAGCCCCGGACTAGCGGGAGGCCAAGAGACCCAGTACTTC
CASSPGLAGGQETQYF
>NA|TRBV15|TRBJ2-1
TGTGCCACCAGCAGAGATCTTAGGGGGGGCGGCAATGAGCAGTTCTTC
CATSRDLRGGGNEQFF
>NA|TRBV9|TRBJ2-5
TGTGCCAGCAGCGTTTGGGGCGGCCACCAAGAGACCCAGTACTTC
CASSVWGGHQETQYF
>NA|TRBV6-1|TRBJ2-5
TGTGCCAGCAGGAAACAGGTACAAGAGACCCAGTACTTC
CASRKQVQETQYF
>NA|TRBV5-1|TRBJ2-7
TGCGCCAGCAGCTTGGTGGGGGGAATTGTGGGCGAGCAGTACTTC
CASSLVGGIVGEQYF
>NA|TRBV5-4|TRBJ2-5
TGTGCCAGCAGCTTCGGCCGAGGGTCGGAGACCCAGTACTTC
CASSFGRGSETQYF
>TRBD1|TRBV28|TRBJ1-2
TGTGCCAGCAGTGCACCGGGACAGGGGTCGCGCTACACCTTC
CASSAPGQGSRYTF
>NA|TRBV11-2|TRBJ1-2
TGTGCCAGCAGCTTAGTAACAGCATATGGCTACACCTTC
CASSLVTAYGYTF
>NA|TRBV27|TRBJ1-1
TGTGCCAGCAGTTTAGACCGCAGGGGAGAAGCTTTCTTT
CASSLDRRGEAFF
>NA|TRBV7-9|TRBJ1-2
TGTGCCAGCAGCTCCGACAGCTCAGGCTATGGCTACACCTTC
CASSSDSSGYGYTF